These 24 T cell receptor beta chains share one sample of origin, sequenced in a study of shared clonotypes between healthy human individuals. Clones were read by immunoSEQ multiplex PCR, and TCRdb kept only the in-frame ones, dropping some. The repertoire holds 950,000 to 1,100,000 clones, with around 82% as singletons. The specimen was memory CD4+ T cells from PBMCs. Subset reported: CD45RA-negative fraction. These receptors were taken from a young man in good health. Some clones in this sample may be carry-over from other donors' samples.

This sequence joins TRBV12-5 and TRBJ1-2; D is uncertain. Per the germline V gene, CDR1 is LGHNT and CDR2 is FRNRAP. The CDR3 totals 14 residues. Trimming removed 6 bases from V and 8 bases from J, with 19 bases in between. The CDR3, as DNA: TGTGCTAGTGGATCAGGATCCCGCGAGGGAGGCTACACCTTC. Its translation is CASGSGSREGGYTF.

This sequence joins TRBV7-9 and TRBJ1-4; perhaps TRBD1 as D (6 bases). The CDR3 has 16 amino acids. V dropped 5 bases and J dropped 5 bases, with 18 bases sitting between them. Germline-derived CDR1 and CDR2 are SEHNR and FQNEAQ (reference sequence). This CDR3 is CASSPRWAGENEKLFF. CDR3 coding DNA: TGTGCCAGCAGCCCTCGATGGGCAGGGGAAAATGAAAAACTGTTTTTT.

The V call is TRBV5-1, the J call TRBJ2-7; D gene unclear. The germline CDR1 and CDR2 sequences are SGHRS and YFSETQ. The CDR3 has 15 amino acids. The V end lost 0 bases, the J end lost 3 bases, and 13 bases lay between the germline ends. The DNA of the CDR3 is TGCGCCAGCAGCTTGGCCGTGAACTCGTACTACGAGCAGTACTTC. Its protein is CASSLAVNSYYEQYF.

This clone has a count of ten or more. Different DNA sequences within this sample yield the same CDR3. The chain employs TRBV2 and TRBJ1-3; D remains ambiguous. The V end lost 4 bases, the J end lost 2 bases, and 9 bases lay between the germline ends. Germline V lookup: CDR1 SNHLY, CDR2 FYNNEI. The CDR3 is 14 amino acids. CDR3 loop: CASSVRRAGNTIYF. The CDR3, as DNA: TGTGCCAGCAGTGTTAGGAGGGCTGGAAACACCATATATTTT.

V is TRBV19 and J is TRBJ1-2, with D perhaps matching TRBD1 (6 bases). CDR3 length: 12 residues. V was pared by 5 bases and J by 8 bases, with 12 bases between. Germline CDR1 is LNHDA and CDR2 is SQIVND (reference sequence). CDR3 DNA sequence: TGTGCCAGTAGTCCCGCAGGGGTAGGCTACACCTTC. Translated: CASSPAGVGYTF.

The CDR3 nucleotides are TGTGCCAGCAGTGCAGAGCGGGAGGCAGGGGAGCAGTACTTC. Translated, it gives CASSAEREAGEQYF. This rearrangement joins TRBV2 to TRBJ2-7, with TRBD2 identical over 9 bases. Trimming took 4 bases from V and 7 from J; bases not matched to a gene: 8. This CDR3 comprises 14 residues. Germline V gene lookup returns CDR1 SNHLY and CDR2 FYNNEI.

The chain uses TRBV7-8 and TRBJ1-2; TRBD1 matches 9 bases. The CDR3 consists of 16 residues. The germline gives CDR1 SGHVS, CDR2 FQNEAQ. Trimming took 4 bases from V and 2 from J; bases not matched to a gene: 8. CDR3 in DNA: TGTGCCAGCAGCTCCCGGACAGGGGCTCTCAACTATGGCTACACCTTC. Translating it yields CASSSRTGALNYGYTF.

The chain joins TRBV18 to TRBJ2-7, with unresolved D. Trimming removed 2 bases at V and 5 bases at J, with 10 bases between. Germline CDR1 KGHSH, CDR2 LQKENI. The CDR3 consists of 13 residues. CDR3 nucleotide sequence: TGTGCCAGCTCACCAGCTCAGAGGCACGAGCAGTACTTC. It encodes CASSPAQRHEQYF.

Remarks on this clone: The same CDR3 is also encoded by other DNA sequences in this sample. V is TRBV28 and J is TRBJ2-7, with D tentatively TRBD2 (5 bases). The CDR3 extends over 12 amino acids. Looked up from germline, CDR1 is MDHEN and CDR2 is SYDVKM. V was trimmed by 2 bases and J by 3 bases, leaving 5 bases between them. The CDR3 DNA sequence: TGTGCCAGCAGTTTAGGAGGCTACGAGCAGTACTTC. Its protein is CASSLGGYEQYF. The variable domain in full, completed from reference TRBV28 and TRBJ2-7, reads DVKVTQSSRYLVKRTGEKVFLECVQDMDHENMFWYRQDPGLGLRLIYFSYDVKMKEKGDIPEGYSVSREKKERFSLILESASTNQTSMYLCASSLGGYEQYFGPGTRLTVT.

The rearrangement joins TRBV29-1 to TRBJ2-7; no firm D call. There are 14 residues in the CDR3. CDR1 is SQVTM, CDR2 ANQGSEA, per germline. V gave up 5 bases and J gave up 7 bases, with 21 bases separating them. CDR3 nucleotide sequence: TGCAGCGTTTCTACAGACGCCAAACGGTCAGAGCAGTACTTC. Its translation: CSVSTDAKRSEQYF.

The chain is built from TRBV5-4 and TRBJ1-2; 7 positions match TRBD1. Germline CDR1 reads SGHNT; CDR2 reads YYREEE (reference sequence). This CDR3 has 14 residues. V trimming: 4 bases; J trimming: 2 bases; junction bases outside the gene matches: 5. CDR3 sequence (DNA): TGTGCCAGCAGCCGGGGACAGTCCAACTATGGCTACACCTTC. Its protein product is CASSRGQSNYGYTF.

V gene TRBV15 combines with J gene TRBJ1-2, with 7 bases matching TRBD1. The CDR3 is 15 amino acids. Germline loops: CDR1 LNHNV, CDR2 YYDKDF (reference sequence). The V gene end was trimmed by 1 base and the J gene end by 4 bases; junction bases not matched to a gene: 6. CDR3 bases: TGTGCCACCAGCAGAGGGAGGGACAGCTCCTATGGCTACACCTTC. The encoded protein is CATSRGRDSSYGYTF.

The rearrangement uses TRBV29-1 and TRBJ1-1; D is ambiguous. Trimming took off 1 base at V and 4 bases at J, with 10 bases between the two ends. CDR3 size: 13 residues. From germline, CDR1 is SQVTM and CDR2 ANQGSEA. In DNA form, the CDR3 reads TGCAGCGTTGAAGGCTTGCGGGGCACTGAAGCTTTCTTT. Translating it yields CSVEGLRGTEAFF.

This sequence joins TRBV5-4 and TRBJ2-7, with D unclear. V was cut by 6 bases and J by 1 base, with 14 bases left in between. CDR1 SGHNT and CDR2 YYREEE come from the germline V gene (reference sequence). The CDR3 is 14 residues long. For the CDR3, the DNA is TGTGCCAGCACCCCGGACGCAGCATCCTACGAGCAGTACTTC. Translated: CASTPDAASYEQYF.

Note on this clone: A single base is all that separates this from a far larger clone, so a read error is likely. Other DNA sequences from this sample encode an identical CDR3 as well. The CDR3 here is CASSPARGIVEQYF. CDR3 bases: TGTGCCAGCAGCCCTGCTAGAGGGATCGTCGAGCAGTACTTC. The chain employs TRBV6-5 and TRBJ2-7; weak D call: TRBD2 (5 bases). This CDR3 has 14 residues. Trimming shortened V by 6 bases and J by 6 bases, and 18 bases separated the two germline ends. Germline CDR1 and CDR2: MNHEY and SVGAGI.

Comment on this clone: A far larger clone differs by one base, so this is likely a read error. The rearrangement links TRBV30 to TRBJ1-1; unclear D gene. The germline V and J ends were trimmed by 5 bases and 6 bases, with 10 bases remaining between them. There are 11 residues in the CDR3. Per the germline V gene, CDR1 is GTSNPN and CDR2 is SVGIG (reference sequence). This CDR3 reads CAWGGAPEAFF. For the CDR3, the DNA is TGTGCCTGGGGTGGTGCCCCTGAAGCTTTCTTT.

This chain joins TRBV4-3 and TRBJ1-4; D ambiguous. V lost 3 bases and J lost 4, with 12 bases in between. The CDR3 totals 15 residues. The V gene's germline CDR1 is LGHNA and CDR2 YSLEER. Here the CDR3 DNA reads TGCGCCAGCAGCCAGGGAGTGGGGTTTAATGAAAAACTGTTTTTT. It specifies CASSQGVGFNEKLFF.

This chain links TRBV10-3 with TRBJ1-1; 7 bases are a match to TRBD1. This CDR3 region has 14 residues. The V and J ends lost 6 bases and 5 bases, in that order; junction bases with no gene match: 9. Germline CDR1 ENHRY, CDR2 SYGVKD. The CDR3 loop is CAIRLDRTQTEAFF. The CDR3 nucleotides are TGTGCCATCAGGTTGGACAGGACACAAACTGAAGCTTTCTTT.

In its sample, this clone was seen a few times. J is TRBJ2-3 and V is TRBV6-1; either TRBD1 or TRBD2 may fit D (7 bases each). This CDR3 contains 16 residues. V shed 4 bases and J shed 3 bases, with 17 bases lying between them. Germline V gene data show CDR1 as MNHNS and CDR2 as SASEGT. The CDR3 coding sequence is TGTGCCAGCAGTGTGGGAGGGGGCAGGGGTACAGATACGCAGTATTTT. Protein: CASSVGGGRGTDTQYF.

The count of this clone is one. The chain carries TRBV9 and TRBJ2-3; 14 positions match TRBD2. The germline V gene has CDR1 SGDLS and CDR2 YYNGEE. The CDR3 has 16 residues. Trimming cost V 4 bases and J 6 bases; bases outside gene matches: 7. The CDR3 DNA is TGTGCCAGCAGCCCGGGGACTAGCGGGAGTCTGGATACGCAGTATTTT. This codes for CASSPGTSGSLDTQYF.

For this clone: A read error is possible here, since a much larger clone lies one base away. Other DNA sequences in this sample translate to the same CDR3. The rearrangement uses TRBV5-1 and TRBJ2-2; the D gene is possibly TRBD2 (6 bases). Trimming removed 6 bases from V and 4 bases from J, with 16 bases in between. The germline gives CDR1 SGHRS, CDR2 YFSETQ. The CDR3 is 15 residues long. The CDR3 sequence: CASTEDPGSTGELFF. CDR3 nucleotides: TGCGCCAGCACTGAAGATCCCGGGAGCACCGGGGAGCTGTTTTTT.

The chain links TRBV5-1 to TRBJ2-5; 10 positions agree with TRBD1. V was pared by 4 bases and J by 3 bases, with 6 bases of the junction left unmatched. The CDR3 covers 15 residues. In germline, CDR1 is SGHRS, CDR2 YFSETQ. The CDR3 coding sequence is TGCGCCAGCAGCCAATCCGGGACAGGGGAAGAGACCCAGTACTTC. Its protein product is CASSQSGTGEETQYF.

In regard to this clone: The sample has other DNA sequences that encode this CDR3 too. V is TRBV28 and J is TRBJ2-7; tentative D call: TRBD2 (6 bases). Germline CDR1 and CDR2: MDHEN and SYDVKM. V was trimmed by 2 bases and J by 2 bases, leaving 13 bases between them. The CDR3 loop spans 15 amino acids. The CDR3 DNA is TGTGCCAGCAGTTTAGGGGGGACGGGGCCCTACGAGCAGTACTTC. Amino acid sequence: CASSLGGTGPYEQYF.

The rearrangement joins TRBV28 to TRBJ2-6; 7 bases fit TRBD1. Germline V gives CDR1 MDHEN, CDR2 SYDVKM. This CDR3 comprises 17 residues. Trimming took 3 bases from V and 2 from J; bases not matched to a gene: 7. The CDR3 sequence: CASSFGAQGTGANVLTF. In DNA form, the CDR3 reads TGTGCCAGCAGTTTCGGAGCACAGGGGACTGGGGCCAACGTCCTGACTTTC.